This T cell receptor beta chain was sequenced during a study of T cell responses to AZD1222 COVID-19 vaccine. Per germline, CDR1 GTSNPN and CDR2 SVGIG (reference sequence). The CDR3 spans 13 residues. The ends were cut back, 0 bases at V and 5 bases at J, with 7 bases in the middle. Study findings and constraints: Breadth and depth of Spike-specific TCRs rose after two AZD1222 doses.

Profiling relied on immunoSEQ multiplex PCR, and the TCRdb table lists in-frame clones only, not all of them. The profile shows around 200,000 clones, roughly 91% of them singletons. Comments on this clone: Its antigen is undetermined.

Material: peripheral blood, obtained 28 days after the second AZD1222 dose. The V gene is TRBV30, the J gene TRBJ2-2; D is undetermined. The receptor comes from an adult who received the AZD1222 COVID-19 vaccine. The CDR3 nucleotides are TGTGCCTGGAGTGTATTGGCAACCGGGGAGCTGTTTTTT. This encodes CAWSVLATGELFF.